These 30 T cell receptor beta chains came from one sample sequenced in a study of cytomegalovirus exposure and HLA in healthy donors. Amplification used 60 Vbeta primers and 13 Jbeta primers. Some clones are missing from TCRdb's copy, which holds only in-frame ones; the method was immunoSEQ multiplex PCR. The table includes 160,000 or so clones, nearly 80% detected once. The sequencing sample was made of PBMCs. Source of these receptors: a young man in good health and CMV-seropositive.

The chain is built from TRBV14 and TRBJ1-3; the D is unclear. The CDR3 sequence is 12 residues long. V was cut by 4 bases and J by 3 bases, with 4 bases left in between. CDR1 is SGHDN, CDR2 FVKESK, per germline. CDR3 sequence: CASSPGGNTIYF. The CDR3 DNA sequence: TGTGCCAGCAGCCCGGGTGGAAACACCATATATTTT.

This sequence joins TRBV18 and TRBJ1-2; tentatively, D is TRBD1 (5 bases). From germline, CDR1 is KGHSH and CDR2 LQKENI. V lost 7 bases to trimming and J lost 8 bases, with 14 bases between them. The CDR3 contains 12 residues. CDR3: CASLLGGEGYTF. In DNA, the CDR3 is TGTGCCAGCTTACTCGGAGGGGAAGGCTACACCTTC.

This chain links TRBV5-4 with TRBJ2-2; 9 bases match TRBD1. Germline CDR1 and CDR2: SGHNT and YYREEE (reference sequence). Trimming cost V 3 bases and J 0 bases; bases outside gene matches: 6. This CDR3 region has 17 residues. In DNA, the CDR3 is TGTGCCAGCAGCTCACCGGGACAGGGACCGAACACCGGGGAGCTGTTTTTT. Protein: CASSSPGQGPNTGELFF.

The chain recombines TRBV7-2 with TRBJ1-1, with TRBD1 as a possible D gene (5 bases). The CDR3 loop spans 17 amino acids. The ends were cut back, 1 base at V and 1 base at J, with 16 bases in the middle. Germline CDR1 and CDR2: SGHTA and FQGNSA. Here the CDR3 DNA reads TGTGCCAGCAGCTTAGGCTTGCAGGGAACACAGAACACTGAAGCTTTCTTT. As protein: CASSLGLQGTQNTEAFF.

The chain employs TRBV2 and TRBJ2-5; 9 nucleotides agree with TRBD2. Germline-derived CDR1 and CDR2 are SNHLY and FYNNEI. The length of the CDR3 is 16 residues. The V segment lost 3 bases and the J segment 4 bases; nucleotides outside the gene matches: 9. The CDR3 DNA is TGTGCCAGCAGTGACTCAAAGACTAGCGGTGGAGAGACCCAGTACTTC. Residues: CASSDSKTSGGETQYF.

This clone was counted a single time. This chain connects TRBV7-3 to TRBJ1-3; D possibly corresponds to TRBD1 (5 bases). Germline V gene sequence: CDR1 SGHTA, CDR2 FQGTGA. This CDR3 region has 18 residues. Between the trimmed V and J ends, which lost 1 base and 0 bases, there was a span of 16 bases. CDR3 in amino acids: CASSLRGEGMDSGNTIYF. The DNA of the CDR3 is TGTGCCAGCAGCTTAAGGGGGGAGGGGATGGACTCTGGAAACACCATATATTTT.

The rearrangement uses TRBV5-5 and TRBJ2-3; TRBD2 matches 13 bases. CDR1 SGHKS and CDR2 YYEKEE come from the germline V gene (reference sequence). The CDR3 totals 18 residues. Trimming at V came to 3 bases and at J to 0 bases, leaving 7 bases not matched to a gene. This CDR3 is CASSSGLAGVWSTDTQYF. CDR3 in DNA: TGTGCCAGCAGCTCCGGACTAGCGGGAGTATGGAGCACAGATACGCAGTATTTT.

V and J are TRBV5-4 and TRBJ2-7; possible D gene TRBD1, 7 bases. Trimming stripped 6 bases from V and 1 base from J, with 20 bases between. CDR1 and CDR2 from the germline V gene are SGHNT and YYREEE (reference sequence). The CDR3 consists of 16 residues. The chain's CDR3 is CASTMGGSGGSYEQYF. CDR3 bases: TGTGCCAGCACCATGGGGGGCTCAGGGGGTTCCTACGAGCAGTACTTC.

The chain links TRBV2 to TRBJ2-7; D could derive from TRBD1 or TRBD2 (7 bases each). Trimming removed 5 bases from V and 3 bases from J, with 20 bases in between. There are 16 residues in the CDR3. Germline V gives CDR1 SNHLY, CDR2 FYNNEI. CDR3 DNA: TGTGCCAGCAGTAAAGGACAGGCCGGGGAGGGCTACGAGCAGTACTTC. As protein: CASSKGQAGEGYEQYF.

This clone was observed a few times. The chain is built from TRBV4-2 and TRBJ1-4; D call uncertain. Trimming left V 0 bases short and J 8 bases short, with 7 bases between. This CDR3 has 13 amino acids. Germline CDR1 and CDR2: LGHNA and YNFKEQ. The CDR3 coding sequence is TGTGCCAGCAGCCAAGATCGGGAAGAAAAACTGTTTTTT. This sequence encodes CASSQDREEKLFF.

The sample holds many counts of this clone. The chain has TRBV5-4 and TRBJ2-5, with 7 bases aligning to TRBD1. Germline CDR1 and CDR2: SGHNT and YYREEE (reference sequence). V trimming: 1 base; J trimming: 2 bases; junction bases outside the gene matches: 5. The length of the CDR3 is 15 residues. The CDR3 loop reads CASSLPGQRQETQYF. CDR3 nucleotide sequence: TGTGCCAGCAGCTTGCCGGGACAGCGGCAAGAGACCCAGTACTTC.

V is TRBV7-8 and J is TRBJ2-3, with D possibly matching TRBD2 (6 bases). Germline CDR1 reads SGHVS; CDR2 reads FQNEAQ. The ends were cut back, 3 bases at V and 0 bases at J, with 13 bases in the middle. The CDR3 sequence is 16 residues long. The CDR3 loop is CASSFRSGASTDTQYF. CDR3 nucleotides: TGTGCCAGCAGCTTTCGTAGCGGAGCTAGCACAGATACGCAGTATTTT.

The chain's CDR3 is CASRASGDSYNEQFF. The CDR3, as DNA: TGCGCCAGCAGGGCTAGCGGGGACTCCTACAATGAGCAGTTCTTC. The chain joins TRBV5-1 to TRBJ2-1, with 9 positions matching TRBD2. Trimming cost V 5 bases and J 0 bases; bases outside gene matches: 3. This CDR3 is 15 amino acids long. Germline loops: CDR1 SGHRS, CDR2 YFSETQ.

The chain couples TRBV5-8 to TRBJ2-1, with 8 bases lining up with TRBD2. The CDR3 is 17 amino acids. V lost 0 bases and J lost 5; bases outside the gene matches: 10. Germline V CDR1 and CDR2: SGHTS, YDEGEE. The CDR3: CASSLVGERELDNEQFF. The DNA of the CDR3 is TGTGCCAGCAGCTTGGTCGGGGAGCGGGAGCTGGACAATGAGCAGTTCTTC.

This clone showed up just once. The rearrangement uses TRBV27 and TRBJ2-7; D remains ambiguous. This CDR3 spans 15 amino acids. The germline CDR1 and CDR2 sequences are MNHEY and SMNVEV (reference sequence). V dropped 5 bases and J dropped 0 bases, with 14 bases sitting between them. The CDR3 region has the DNA TGTGCCAGCAGTCCCGCCCTTTCAGACTCCTACGAGCAGTACTTC. Protein sequence: CASSPALSDSYEQYF.

This clone appeared a single time. In DNA, the CDR3 is TGTGCCAGCAGCCCCGGACTAGCGGGAAACGAGCAGTACTTC. Residues: CASSPGLAGNEQYF. The chain is built from TRBV6-1 and TRBJ2-7; 12 nucleotides line up with TRBD2. There are 14 residues in the CDR3. Per the germline V gene, CDR1 is MNHNS and CDR2 is SASEGT. Losses at the gene ends were 6 bases for V and 5 bases for J; bases not matched to a gene: 5.

The chain links TRBV14 to TRBJ2-7; D may be TRBD1 (5 bases). Germline CDR1 and CDR2: SGHDN and FVKESK. The V end was cut by 6 bases, the J end by 0 bases, with 12 bases between. The CDR3 has 14 amino acids. The CDR3 protein is CASSPGALSYEQYF. The CDR3 DNA reads as TGTGCCAGCAGTCCTGGGGCCCTCTCCTACGAGCAGTACTTC.

J is TRBJ1-5 and V is TRBV19; 9 bases are shared with TRBD1. CDR3 length: 15 residues. V trimming: 5 bases; J trimming: 5 bases; junction bases outside the gene matches: 7. Germline CDR1 LNHDA, CDR2 SQIVND (reference sequence). CDR3 in amino acids: CASSEGTGIDQPQHF. The CDR3 DNA reads TGTGCCAGTAGTGAAGGGACAGGGATTGATCAGCCCCAGCATTTT.

The gene calls are TRBV5-5 and TRBJ1-2; no clear D gene. Germline values: CDR1 SGHKS, CDR2 YYEKEE (reference sequence). The CDR3 contains 15 residues. V was cut by 0 bases and J by 5 bases, with 14 bases left in between. The CDR3 spells CASSLVREVRYGYTF. The CDR3 DNA reads as TGTGCCAGCAGCTTGGTGCGGGAGGTTCGGTATGGCTACACCTTC.

The chain couples TRBV5-4 to TRBJ2-3; D possibly corresponds to TRBD2 (6 bases). This CDR3 contains 17 residues. The V and J ends lost 1 base and 0 bases respectively, with 15 bases between them. Germline V gene lookup returns CDR1 SGHNT and CDR2 YYREEE (reference sequence). The CDR3 protein is CASSLFPSVASTDTQYF. The DNA of the CDR3 is TGTGCCAGCAGCTTGTTCCCTAGCGTCGCTAGCACAGATACGCAGTATTTT. Looking up the rest from reference TRBV5-4 and TRBJ2-3 gives the full variable domain: ETGVTQSPTHLIKTRGQQVTLRCSSQSGHNTVSWYQQALGQGPQFIFQYYREEENGRGNFPPRFSGLQFPNYSSELNVNALELDDSALYLCASSLFPSVASTDTQYFGPGTRLTVL.

This clone has just a few counts. The J gene is TRBJ2-1, the V gene TRBV7-8; TRBD2 agrees at 13 bases. Germline lookup yields CDR1 SGHVS and CDR2 FQNEAQ. With V trimmed by 5 bases and J by 6 bases, 10 bases remained unmatched. The CDR3 length is 17 residues. DNA for the CDR3: TGTGCCAGCAGCGACCGGACTAGCGGGAGTAAGTTCAATGAGCAGTTCTTC. Translation gives CASSDRTSGSKFNEQFF.

The rearrangement joins TRBV9 to TRBJ1-1; weak D call: TRBD1 (5 bases). The CDR3 sequence is 14 residues long. CDR1 is SGDLS, CDR2 YYNGEE, per germline. V was trimmed by 4 bases and J by 5 bases, leaving 15 bases between them. The CDR3 sequence is CASSSVGGWTEAFF. The DNA for the CDR3 is TGTGCCAGCAGCTCAGTTGGGGGGTGGACTGAAGCTTTCTTT.

The chain links TRBV29-1 to TRBJ1-1; D unresolved. The CDR3 has 14 residues. Germline CDR1 SQVTM, CDR2 ANQGSEA. The germline V and J ends were trimmed by 0 bases and 4 bases, with 12 bases remaining between them. The CDR3 is CSVEDVVRGTEAFF. The CDR3 DNA sequence: TGCAGCGTTGAAGATGTGGTCCGGGGCACTGAAGCTTTCTTT.

The rearrangement joins TRBV11-3 to TRBJ2-3; D possibly corresponds to TRBD1 (5 bases). The CDR3 sequence is 14 residues long. CDR1 and CDR2 (germline): SGHNT, YENEEA. Between the trimmed V and J ends, which lost 1 base and 3 bases, there was a span of 8 bases. The CDR3: CASSLGRVTDTQYF. The CDR3 DNA sequence: TGTGCCAGCAGCTTAGGCAGGGTAACAGATACGCAGTATTTT.

V and J are TRBV2 and TRBJ2-7, with D possibly being TRBD2 (6 bases). The ends were cut back, 1 base at V and 3 bases at J, with 13 bases in the middle. There are 15 residues in the CDR3. CDR1 is SNHLY and CDR2 is FYNNEI in the germline V gene. CDR3 residues: CASSEVWGRRYEQYF. The CDR3 DNA follows: TGTGCCAGCAGTGAAGTTTGGGGGAGGCGCTACGAGCAGTACTTC.

The chain is built from TRBV11-3 and TRBJ2-1; 15 bases agree with TRBD2. The CDR3 is 15 amino acids. Germline V CDR1 and CDR2: SGHNT, YENEEA. Losses at the gene ends were 5 bases for V and 10 bases for J; bases not matched to a gene: 6. Here the CDR3 DNA reads TGTGCCAGCAGCACGGGACTAGCGGGAGGTAGGGAGCAGTTCTTC. This gives the protein CASSTGLAGGREQFF.

This clone appeared a few times. V gene TRBV5-1 combines with J gene TRBJ1-2, with TRBD1 as a possible D gene (6 bases). The CDR3 covers 14 residues. Trimming left V 5 bases short and J 7 bases short, with 18 bases between. Germline V gives CDR1 SGHRS, CDR2 YFSETQ. The CDR3: CASSSGTSRAGYTF. CDR3 in DNA: TGCGCCAGCAGTTCCGGGACAAGTCGGGCTGGCTACACCTTC.

The V and J genes are TRBV19 and TRBJ1-1, with 12 bases fitting TRBD1. With V trimmed by 5 bases and J by 2 bases, 9 bases remained unmatched. Germline loops: CDR1 LNHDA, CDR2 SQIVND (reference sequence). The length of the CDR3 is 17 residues. CDR3 residues: CASSSRDRGLGNTEAFF. For the CDR3, the DNA is TGTGCCAGTAGTTCCCGGGACAGGGGGCTTGGAAACACTGAAGCTTTCTTT.

J is TRBJ2-7 and V is TRBV5-4, with D hard to call. The CDR3 is 12 residues long. V lost 0 bases, J lost 4 bases, and 5 bases lay in between. In germline, CDR1 is SGHNT, CDR2 YYREEE (reference sequence). The CDR3 protein is CASSLDYYEQYF. The DNA for the CDR3 is TGTGCCAGCAGCTTGGACTATTACGAGCAGTACTTC.

This chain links TRBV19 with TRBJ2-7, with 9 positions matching TRBD1. The CDR3 totals 13 residues. Germline values: CDR1 LNHDA, CDR2 SQIVND (reference sequence). The trim removed 6 bases at V and 3 bases at J, leaving 3 bases unmatched. CDR3 loop: CASSGTGFYEQYF. The CDR3 DNA sequence: TGTGCCAGTAGCGGGACAGGGTTCTACGAGCAGTACTTC.